Each of the 30 T cell receptor beta chains below was sequenced from the same sample in a study of T cells expressing NK-cell markers. TCRdb reprocessed the 5' RACE reads, keeping one entry per CDR3 protein, no DNA. Its table lists a few hundred thousand distinct CDR3 sequences. The sequenced sample consisted of blood T cells: a sorted CD56 or NKG2C T cell subset, CD4+ or CD8+ T cells, or bulk PBMC T cells (not recorded which). The source is a man aged 18-69 years in good health.

The CDR3 region is CASSLEAGRHEQYF. The genes are TRBV12-3 or TRBV12-4 and TRBJ2-7; TCRdb indicates TRBD2, and absent DNA this call remains unverified. The CDR3 consists of 14 residues.

The rearrangement uses TRBV28 and TRBJ1-1; TCRdb's D call of TRBD1 is untestable without DNA. The CDR3 is 16 residues long. Germline V lookup: CDR1 MDHEN, CDR2 SYDVKM. The CDR3 spells CASSLQGIRLTQAAFF.

The chain employs TRBV18 and TRBJ1-1. The CDR3 totals 15 residues. Germline assignment: CDR1 KGHSH and CDR2 LQKENI. Here the CDR3 reads CASSPPGGKNTEAFF.

This rearrangement joins TRBV20-1 to TRBJ2-7; the TCRdb D gene call, TRBD2, has no DNA to confirm it. The CDR3 consists of 12 residues. The germline CDR1 and CDR2 sequences are DFQATT and SNEGSKA (reference sequence). The CDR3 spells CSAEAELGEQYF.

J is TRBJ1-4 and V is TRBV12-3 or TRBV12-4; TCRdb selects TRBD1, and the lack of DNA leaves this call unchecked. This CDR3 has 15 residues. CDR3 in amino acids: CASSPRQGWGEKLFF.

The chain recombines TRBV27 with TRBJ2-3. The CDR3 is 14 amino acids. CDR1 is MNHEY and CDR2 is SMNVEV in the germline V gene (reference sequence). The CDR3 loop reads CASSLQHLTDTQYF.

The chain employs TRBV2 and TRBJ2-2. The CDR3 spans 15 residues. In germline, CDR1 is SNHLY, CDR2 FYNNEI. The CDR3 loop reads CASSGSRLNTGELFF. The variable domain in full, with the rest retrieved from reference TRBV2 and TRBJ2-2, is EPEVTQTPSHQVTQMGQEVILRCVPISNHLYFYWYRQILGQKVEFLVSFYNNEISEKSEIFDDQFSVERPDGSNFTLKIRSTKLEDSAMYFCASSGSRLNTGELFFGEGSRLTVL.

The chain recombines TRBV6-1 with TRBJ1-2; no DNA is available, so the TRBD1 call from TCRdb remains unchecked. CDR1 and CDR2 (germline): MNHNS, SASEGT. The CDR3 is made up of 14 amino acids. CDR3: CASRSPGVGYGYTF.

V and J are TRBV20-1 and TRBJ2-1; TCRdb returns TRBD2, unconfirmable since there is no DNA. CDR1 DFQATT and CDR2 SNEGSKA come from the germline V gene (reference sequence). The CDR3 consists of 14 residues. CDR3 loop: CSASGAGGAFEQFF.

This sequence joins TRBV20-1 and TRBJ2-7; the TCRdb D gene call, TRBD1, has no DNA to confirm it. CDR1 is DFQATT and CDR2 is SNEGSKA in the germline V gene (reference sequence). This CDR3 comprises 13 residues. CDR3 sequence reads: CSTKGHSTYEQYF.

This chain joins TRBV7-2 and TRBJ2-3; TCRdb names TRBD1, which stays unverified in the absence of DNA. Germline assignment: CDR1 SGHTA and CDR2 FQGNSA. This CDR3 comprises 15 residues. CDR3 residues: CASSPGGLHTDTQYF.

V gene TRBV19 combines with J gene TRBJ2-5; the TRBD1 assignment by TCRdb is unverifiable without DNA. The V gene's germline CDR1 is LNHDA and CDR2 SQIVND (reference sequence). CDR3 size: 15 residues. The CDR3 sequence is CASHRTGRAQETQYF.

This rearrangement joins TRBV2 to TRBJ1-3. The CDR3 has 14 amino acids. From germline, CDR1 is SNHLY and CDR2 FYNNEI. CDR3 amino acids: CASLDGGSGNTIYF.

The CDR3 loop is CSVNTGSTEAFF. The chain links TRBV29-1 to TRBJ1-1; absent DNA, TCRdb's TRBD1 call cannot be checked. CDR1 SQVTM and CDR2 ANQGSEA come from the germline V gene. CDR3 length equals 12 residues.

This chain joins TRBV6-6 and TRBJ1-6. Germline CDR1 MNHNY, CDR2 SVGAGI (reference sequence). The CDR3 runs to 13 residues. The CDR3 sequence is CASSYSSNSPLHF.

This chain links TRBV15 with TRBJ2-5; the TCRdb D gene call, TRBD1, has no DNA to confirm it. The CDR3 is 16 residues long. Germline V CDR1 and CDR2: LNHNV, YYDKDF (reference sequence). Here the CDR3 reads CATSRERGALPETQYF.

J is TRBJ2-1 and V is TRBV20-1; without DNA, the TCRdb call of TRBD1 cannot be checked. CDR1 is DFQATT and CDR2 is SNEGSKA in the germline V gene (reference sequence). The CDR3 has 12 amino acids. This CDR3 reads CSSGTGTNEQFF.

V gene TRBV15 combines with J gene TRBJ2-3; TCRdb outputs TRBD1, but without DNA this stays unchecked. Germline CDR1 and CDR2: LNHNV and YYDKDF (reference sequence). The CDR3 is 15 amino acids. CDR3 loop: CATSTGRGAKDTQYF.

The rearrangement joins TRBV29-1 to TRBJ2-3. Per the germline V gene, CDR1 is SQVTM and CDR2 is ANQGSEA. This CDR3 has 12 residues. CDR3 loop: CSVVASTDTQYF.

This chain connects TRBV12-3 or TRBV12-4 to TRBJ2-5. The CDR3 consists of 19 residues. The CDR3 sequence: CASSFRGRPSSKGKETQYF.

V and J are TRBV11-3 and TRBJ2-5; TCRdb's D call, TRBD2, is unchecked because there is no DNA. Germline loops: CDR1 SGHNT, CDR2 YENEEA. This CDR3 comprises 15 residues. CDR3 protein: CASSFRDGKSETQYF.

V and J are TRBV20-1 and TRBJ2-7; TCRdb calls TRBD1, which cannot be checked without DNA. This CDR3 region has 15 residues. The V gene's germline CDR1 is DFQATT and CDR2 SNEGSKA (reference sequence). The CDR3 sequence: CSAKRTGTASYEQYF.

The chain is built from TRBV6-6 and TRBJ2-2; TCRdb's assignment of TRBD1 cannot be checked, as there is no DNA. This CDR3 contains 13 residues. The germline gives CDR1 MNHNY, CDR2 SVGAGI (reference sequence). The CDR3 sequence: CASVGTGAGELFF.

V and J are TRBV7-9 and TRBJ2-2; the TCRdb call, TRBD1, lacks DNA for checking. CDR3 size: 16 residues. Per germline, CDR1 SEHNR and CDR2 FQNEAQ (reference sequence). The CDR3 region is CASSQGRGQLTGELFF.

The chain couples TRBV6-5 to TRBJ2-1; TCRdb names TRBD1, which stays unverified in the absence of DNA. The CDR3 is made up of 17 amino acids. Per the germline V gene, CDR1 is MNHEY and CDR2 is SVGAGI. The CDR3 loop reads CASSYGAGTGTKSEQFF.

The chain recombines TRBV5-4 with TRBJ2-7; TCRdb returns TRBD1, unconfirmable since there is no DNA. The germline CDR1 and CDR2 sequences are SGHNT and YYREEE (reference sequence). This CDR3 is built from 15 residues. The chain's CDR3 is CASSLMGTGLYEQYF.

This sequence joins TRBV6-1 and TRBJ2-3; checking the TCRdb D call of TRBD1 is not possible without DNA. This CDR3 region has 16 residues. Germline values: CDR1 MNHNS, CDR2 SASEGT. The CDR3 is CASSSGQASSTDTQYF.

The chain recombines TRBV5-1 with TRBJ2-6; TCRdb reports TRBD1, a call that lacks DNA to check it against. The CDR3 runs to 15 residues. CDR1 and CDR2 (germline): SGHRS, YFSETQ. The CDR3 loop is CASSSTGTGANVLTF.

The rearrangement uses TRBV5-5 and TRBJ2-6. Germline CDR1 reads SGHKS; CDR2 reads YYEKEE (reference sequence). This CDR3 comprises 14 residues. CDR3 amino acids: CASLRASGANVLTF. Based on the CDR3 plus reference TRBV5-5 and TRBJ2-6, the full variable domain is DAGVTQSPTHLIKTRGQQVTLRCSPISGHKSVSWYQQVLGQGPQFIFQYYEKEERGRGNFPDRFSARQFPNYSSELNVNALLLGDSALYLCASLRASGANVLTFGAGSRLTVL.

The chain has TRBV30 and TRBJ2-5; TCRdb outputs TRBD1, but without DNA this stays unchecked. This CDR3 has 13 amino acids. Germline V gene sequence: CDR1 GTSNPN, CDR2 SVGIG (reference sequence). CDR3: CAWATGAAGTQYF. Looking up the rest from reference TRBV30 and TRBJ2-5 gives the full variable domain: SQTIHQWPATLVQPVGSPLSLECTVEGTSNPNLYWYRQAAGRGLQLLFYSVGIGQISSEVPQNLSASRPQDRQFILSSKKLLLSDSGFYLCAWATGAAGTQYFGPGTRLLVL.